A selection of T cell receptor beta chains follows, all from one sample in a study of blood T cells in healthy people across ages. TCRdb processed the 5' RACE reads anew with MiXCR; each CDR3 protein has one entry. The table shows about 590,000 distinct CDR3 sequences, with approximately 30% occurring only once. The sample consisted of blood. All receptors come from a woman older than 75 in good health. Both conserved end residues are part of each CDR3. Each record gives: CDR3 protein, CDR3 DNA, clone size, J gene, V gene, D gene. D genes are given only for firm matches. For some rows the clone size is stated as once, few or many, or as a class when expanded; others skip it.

cdr3_aa: CASSERDSYNEQFF
cdr3_nt: TGTGCCAGCAGCGAACGAGACAGCTACAATGAGCAGTTCTTC
clone_size: few
j_call: TRBJ2-1
v_call: TRBV11-3
d_call: NA

cdr3_aa: CASSFIRDTNTGELFF
cdr3_nt: TGTGCCAGCAGCTTCATCCGGGACACAAACACCGGGGAGCTGTTTTTT
clone_size: NA
j_call: TRBJ2-2
v_call: TRBV5-6
d_call: NA

cdr3_aa: CASSLTSVAGTYEQYF
cdr3_nt: TGTGCCAGCAGCTTAACGAGCGTTGCGGGGACCTACGAGCAGTACTTC
clone_size: many
j_call: TRBJ2-7
v_call: TRBV7-2
d_call: NA

cdr3_aa: CASSLKAPGTQHF
cdr3_nt: TGTGCCAGCAGCTTAAAAGCCCCGGGGACCCAGCATTTT
clone_size: NA
j_call: TRBJ1-5
v_call: TRBV5-5
d_call: NA

cdr3_aa: CASSASLAAYEQYF
cdr3_nt: TGTGCCAGCAGCGCTTCCCTGGCAGCCTACGAGCAGTACTTC
clone_size: many
j_call: TRBJ2-7
v_call: TRBV9
d_call: NA

cdr3_aa: CASSFFPAGATKNIQYF
cdr3_nt: TGTGCCAGCAGCTTTTTCCCGGCAGGGGCAACCAAAAACATTCAGTACTTC
clone_size: NA
j_call: TRBJ2-4
v_call: TRBV11-2
d_call: NA

cdr3_aa: CSAKEGAQAAFF
cdr3_nt: TGCAGTGCTAAGGAGGGGGCGCAGGCAGCTTTCTTT
clone_size: many
j_call: TRBJ1-1
v_call: TRBV20-1
d_call: TRBD1

cdr3_aa: CASSPTGAHYEQYF
cdr3_nt: TGTGCCAGCAGCCCGACAGGGGCACACTACGAGCAGTACTTC
clone_size: many
j_call: TRBJ2-7
v_call: TRBV7-8
d_call: TRBD1

cdr3_aa: CASSLQRGSYNEQFF
cdr3_nt: TGTGCCAGCAGCTTACAGAGGGGGTCCTACAATGAGCAGTTCTTC
clone_size: NA
j_call: TRBJ2-1
v_call: TRBV7-3
d_call: NA

cdr3_aa: CASSSRGGETQYF
cdr3_nt: TGTGCCAGCAGTTCTCGAGGAGGAGAGACCCAGTACTTC
clone_size: many
j_call: TRBJ2-5
v_call: TRBV6-6
d_call: NA

cdr3_aa: CASSYKRGENIQYF
cdr3_nt: TGTGCCAGCAGCTATAAAAGGGGTGAAAACATTCAGTACTTC
clone_size: many
j_call: TRBJ2-4
v_call: TRBV6-4
d_call: NA

cdr3_aa: CASSLASGSGTQYF
cdr3_nt: TGCGCCAGCAGCTTGGCTAGCGGGTCAGGCACGCAGTATTTT
clone_size: many
j_call: TRBJ2-3
v_call: TRBV5-1
d_call: TRBD2

cdr3_aa: CSARFRTELYEQYF
cdr3_nt: TGCAGTGCTAGATTCCGGACGGAGCTCTACGAGCAGTACTTC
clone_size: many
j_call: TRBJ2-7
v_call: TRBV20-1
d_call: NA

cdr3_aa: CSARGLEGAYNEQFF
cdr3_nt: TGCAGTGCTAGGGGGCTAGAAGGTGCCTACAATGAGCAGTTCTTC
clone_size: many
j_call: TRBJ2-1
v_call: TRBV20-1
d_call: NA

cdr3_aa: CASSTREGGNEQFF
cdr3_nt: TGTGCCAGCAGCACTCGAGAAGGGGGCAATGAGCAGTTCTTC
clone_size: NA
j_call: TRBJ2-1
v_call: TRBV7-2
d_call: NA

cdr3_aa: CASSVADDRDYGYTF
cdr3_nt: TGTGCCAGCAGCGTAGCTGACGACAGGGACTATGGCTACACCTTC
clone_size: few
j_call: TRBJ1-2
v_call: TRBV9
d_call: TRBD1

cdr3_aa: CASTLEFSGNTIYF
cdr3_nt: TGTGCCAGCACCCTAGAATTCTCTGGAAACACCATATATTTT
clone_size: NA
j_call: TRBJ1-3
v_call: TRBV6-2/TRBV6-3
d_call: NA

cdr3_aa: CSATLRTEIRKQYF
cdr3_nt: TGCAGTGCTACCCTCCGGACGGAGATACGAAAGCAGTACTTC
clone_size: many
j_call: TRBJ2-7
v_call: TRBV20-1
d_call: NA

cdr3_aa: CAISGAVLGGGHTGELFF
cdr3_nt: TGTGCCATCAGTGGAGCGGTTCTCGGCGGGGGCCACACCGGGGAGCTGTTTTTT
clone_size: many
j_call: TRBJ2-2
v_call: TRBV10-3
d_call: NA

cdr3_aa: CASSRGTSGRQETQYF
cdr3_nt: TGTGCCAGCAGCCGTGGGACTAGCGGACGCCAAGAGACCCAGTACTTC
clone_size: many
j_call: TRBJ2-5
v_call: TRBV3-1
d_call: TRBD2

cdr3_aa: CSALTRGYGYTF
cdr3_nt: TGCAGTGCTTTGACACGAGGCTATGGCTACACCTTC
clone_size: few
j_call: TRBJ1-2
v_call: TRBV20-1
d_call: NA

cdr3_aa: CASSVTGISQMNCTQYF
cdr3_nt: TGTGCCAGCAGCGTTACTGGTATATCGCAAATGAATTGTACCCAGTACTTC
clone_size: many
j_call: TRBJ2-5
v_call: TRBV6-5
d_call: NA

cdr3_aa: CASSLEFSDGELFF
cdr3_nt: TGTGCCAGCAGCTTGGAATTTAGTGACGGGGAGCTGTTTTTT
clone_size: NA
j_call: TRBJ2-2
v_call: TRBV7-3
d_call: NA

cdr3_aa: CAWSLGGASYEQYF
cdr3_nt: TGTGCCTGGAGTCTGGGGGGAGCTTCCTACGAGCAGTACTTC
clone_size: many
j_call: TRBJ2-7
v_call: TRBV30
d_call: NA